This T cell receptor delta chain emerged from a study of gamma-delta chains in newborns, infants, children. Study information: Innate gammadelta T cells reportedly expand polyclonally right after birth, driven by microbial exposure, per the title.

The V gene end was trimmed by 4 bases and the J gene end by 0 bases; junction bases not matched to a gene: 7. Germline V gene sequence: CDR1 GEAIGNYY, CDR2 EKD. The CDR3 runs to 19 residues. TCRdb used CATT to re-call clones from the reads. The data contain roughly 2,600 delta-chain clones, about 1.1% of them singletons. On this clone itself: The protein that TCRdb holds for this DNA derives from a much larger clone and differs from the translated DNA at residue 4, which likely indicates a read error; the protein shown here is translated from the DNA.

The origin of this receptor is a child who was a newborn, infant or young child, either healthy, febrile or measles-vaccinated (not recorded which). Sequenced sample: blood. This rearrangement joins TRDV2 to TRDJ3; 11 nucleotides align to TRDD3. The CDR3 nucleotides read TGTGCCTGTGAAAAAGTACTGGGGGATAGCTCCTGGGACACCCGACAGATGTTTTTC. Encoded protein: CACEKVLGDSSWDTRQMFF.